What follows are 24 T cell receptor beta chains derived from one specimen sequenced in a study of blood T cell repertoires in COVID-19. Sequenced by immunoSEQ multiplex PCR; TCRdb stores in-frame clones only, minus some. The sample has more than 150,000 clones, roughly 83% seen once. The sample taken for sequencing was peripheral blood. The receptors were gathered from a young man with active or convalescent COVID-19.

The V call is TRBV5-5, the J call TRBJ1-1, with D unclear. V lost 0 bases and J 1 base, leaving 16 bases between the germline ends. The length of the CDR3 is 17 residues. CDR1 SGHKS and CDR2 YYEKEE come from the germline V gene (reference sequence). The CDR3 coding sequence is TGTGCCAGCAGCTTGGTTGCGGGGTTTGCAGGGAACACTGAAGCTTTCTTT. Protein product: CASSLVAGFAGNTEAFF. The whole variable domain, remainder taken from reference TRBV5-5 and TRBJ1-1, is DAGVTQSPTHLIKTRGQQVTLRCSPISGHKSVSWYQQVLGQGPQFIFQYYEKEERGRGNFPDRFSARQFPNYSSELNVNALLLGDSALYLCASSLVAGFAGNTEAFFGQGTRLTVV.

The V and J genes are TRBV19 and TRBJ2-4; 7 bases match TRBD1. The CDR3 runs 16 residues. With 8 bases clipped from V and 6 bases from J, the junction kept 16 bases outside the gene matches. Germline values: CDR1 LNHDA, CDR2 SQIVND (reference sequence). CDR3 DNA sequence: TGTGCCAGTGTACCGACAGGGATTGAAAGGGCAAACATTCAGTACTTC. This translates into CASVPTGIERANIQYF.

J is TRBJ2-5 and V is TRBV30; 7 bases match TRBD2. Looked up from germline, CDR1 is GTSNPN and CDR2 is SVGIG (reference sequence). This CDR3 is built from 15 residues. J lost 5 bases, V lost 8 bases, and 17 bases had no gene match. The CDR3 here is CAAGGGGGPRETQYF. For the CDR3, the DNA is TGTGCCGCGGGTGGTGGCGGGGGTCCTCGGGAGACCCAGTACTTC.

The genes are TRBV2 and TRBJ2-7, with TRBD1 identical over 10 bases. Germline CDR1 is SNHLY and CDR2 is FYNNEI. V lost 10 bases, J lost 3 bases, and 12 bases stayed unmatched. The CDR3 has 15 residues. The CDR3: CATSAGTGVFYEQYF. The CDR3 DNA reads TGTGCCACGTCTGCCGGGACAGGGGTCTTCTACGAGCAGTACTTC. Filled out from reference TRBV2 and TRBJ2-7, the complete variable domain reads EPEVTQTPSHQVTQMGQEVILRCVPISNHLYFYWYRQILGQKVEFLVSFYNNEISEKSEIFDDQFSVERPDGSNFTLKIRSTKLEDSAMYFCATSAGTGVFYEQYFGPGTRLTVT.

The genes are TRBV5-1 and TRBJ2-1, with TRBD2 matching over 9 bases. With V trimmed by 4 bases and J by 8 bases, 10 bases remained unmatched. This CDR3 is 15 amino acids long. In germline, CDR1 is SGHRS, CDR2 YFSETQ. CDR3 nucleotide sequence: TGCGCCAGCAGCGGATTAGCGGGAGTTAGGGATGAGCAGTTCTTC. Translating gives CASSGLAGVRDEQFF.

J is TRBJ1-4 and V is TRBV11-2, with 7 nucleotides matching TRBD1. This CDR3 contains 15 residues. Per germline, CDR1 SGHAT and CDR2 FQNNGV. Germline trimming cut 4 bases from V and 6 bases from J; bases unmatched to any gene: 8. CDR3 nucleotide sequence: TGTGCCAGCAGCTCAAGCTTTGGGACAGATGAAAAACTGTTTTTT. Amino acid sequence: CASSSSFGTDEKLFF.

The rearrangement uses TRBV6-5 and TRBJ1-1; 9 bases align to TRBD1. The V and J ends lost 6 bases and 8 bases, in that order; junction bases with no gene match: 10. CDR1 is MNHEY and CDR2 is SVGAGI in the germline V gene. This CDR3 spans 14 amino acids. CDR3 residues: CASRPGQGRLEAFF. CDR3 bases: TGTGCCAGCAGACCGGGACAGGGCCGCCTGGAAGCTTTCTTT.

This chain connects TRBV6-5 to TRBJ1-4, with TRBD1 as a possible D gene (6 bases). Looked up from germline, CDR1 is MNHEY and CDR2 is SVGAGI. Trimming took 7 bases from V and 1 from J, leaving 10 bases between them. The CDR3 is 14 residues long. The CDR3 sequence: CASNLQGTNEKLFF. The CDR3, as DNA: TGTGCCAGCAATTTACAGGGAACTAATGAAAAACTGTTTTTT.

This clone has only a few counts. In DNA, the CDR3 is TGTGCCAGCAGCTCCCAGGGGAGGGGAACTAATGAAAAACTGTTTTTT. Its protein product is CASSSQGRGTNEKLFF. The chain is built from TRBV7-6 and TRBJ1-4, with D perhaps TRBD1 (6 bases). V lost 4 bases to trimming and J lost 1 base, with 13 bases between them. The CDR3 has 16 residues. CDR1 and CDR2 from the germline V gene are SGHVS and FNYEAQ.

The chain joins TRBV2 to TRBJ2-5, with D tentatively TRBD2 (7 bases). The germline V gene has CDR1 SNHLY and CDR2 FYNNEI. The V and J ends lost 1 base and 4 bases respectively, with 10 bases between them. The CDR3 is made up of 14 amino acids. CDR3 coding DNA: TGTGCCAGCAGTGAAGGCGGGGGCCGAGAGACCCAGTACTTC. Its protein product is CASSEGGGRETQYF.

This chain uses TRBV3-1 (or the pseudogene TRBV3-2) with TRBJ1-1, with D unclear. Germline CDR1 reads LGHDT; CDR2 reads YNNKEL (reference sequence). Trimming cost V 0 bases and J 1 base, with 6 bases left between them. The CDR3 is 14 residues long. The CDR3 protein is CASSQDWANTEAFF. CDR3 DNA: TGTGCCAGCAGCCAAGATTGGGCGAACACTGAAGCTTTCTTT.

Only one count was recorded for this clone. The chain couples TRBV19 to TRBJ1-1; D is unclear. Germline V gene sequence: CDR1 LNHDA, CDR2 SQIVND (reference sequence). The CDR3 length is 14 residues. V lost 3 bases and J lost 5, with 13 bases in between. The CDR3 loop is CASSIERVGTEAFF. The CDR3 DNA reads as TGTGCCAGTAGTATTGAGAGGGTCGGGACTGAAGCTTTCTTT.

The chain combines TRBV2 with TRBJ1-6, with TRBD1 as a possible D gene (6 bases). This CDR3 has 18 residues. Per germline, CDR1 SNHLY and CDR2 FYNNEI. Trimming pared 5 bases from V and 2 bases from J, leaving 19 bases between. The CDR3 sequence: CASSQDSSYTPYNSPLHF. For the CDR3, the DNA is TGTGCCAGCAGTCAGGACAGCTCCTACACTCCCTATAATTCACCCCTCCACTTT.

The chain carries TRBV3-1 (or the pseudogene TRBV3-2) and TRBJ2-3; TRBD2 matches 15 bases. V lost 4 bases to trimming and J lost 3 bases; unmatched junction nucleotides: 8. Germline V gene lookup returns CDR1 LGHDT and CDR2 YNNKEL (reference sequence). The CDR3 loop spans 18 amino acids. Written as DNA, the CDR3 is TGTGCCAGCAGCCTTTTGGGACTAGCGGGGGGAAAAACAGATACGCAGTATTTT. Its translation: CASSLLGLAGGKTDTQYF.

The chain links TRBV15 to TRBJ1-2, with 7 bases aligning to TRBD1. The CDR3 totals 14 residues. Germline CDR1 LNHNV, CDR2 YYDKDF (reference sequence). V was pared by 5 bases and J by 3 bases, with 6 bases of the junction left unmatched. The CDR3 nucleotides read TGTGCCACCAGCCCAGGGGACAGATACTATGGCTACACCTTC. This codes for CATSPGDRYYGYTF.

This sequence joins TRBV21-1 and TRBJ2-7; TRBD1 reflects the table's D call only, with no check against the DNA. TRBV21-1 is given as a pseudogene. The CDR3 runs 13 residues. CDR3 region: CAGTGTGGYEQYF. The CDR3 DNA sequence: TGTGCCGGAACCGGGACAGGTGGGTACGAGCAGTACTTC.

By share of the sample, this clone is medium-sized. The CDR3 loop reads CASSETGTLNTEAFF. In DNA form, the CDR3 reads TGTGCCAGCAGCGAAACCGGGACACTGAACACTGAAGCTTTCTTT. V usage is TRBV6-4 and J usage is TRBJ1-1; TRBD1 is a possible D gene (6 bases). The CDR3 is 15 residues long. The germline V gene encodes CDR1 MRHNA and CDR2 SNTAGT. V lost 6 bases and J 0 bases, leaving 14 bases between the germline ends.

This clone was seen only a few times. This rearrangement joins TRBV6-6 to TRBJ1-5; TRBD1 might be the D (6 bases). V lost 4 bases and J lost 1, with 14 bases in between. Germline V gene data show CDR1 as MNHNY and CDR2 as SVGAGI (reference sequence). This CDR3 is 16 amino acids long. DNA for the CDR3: TGTGCCAGCAGTTCTCTCCAGGGGTTGAGCAATCAGCCCCAGCATTTT. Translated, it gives CASSSLQGLSNQPQHF.

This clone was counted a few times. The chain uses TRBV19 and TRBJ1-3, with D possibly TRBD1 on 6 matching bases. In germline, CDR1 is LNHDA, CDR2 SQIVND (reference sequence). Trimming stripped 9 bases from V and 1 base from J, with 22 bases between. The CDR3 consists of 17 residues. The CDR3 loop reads CASQNPRDILSGNTIYF. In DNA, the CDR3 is TGTGCCAGCCAAAACCCCCGGGACATACTTTCTGGAAACACCATATATTTT.

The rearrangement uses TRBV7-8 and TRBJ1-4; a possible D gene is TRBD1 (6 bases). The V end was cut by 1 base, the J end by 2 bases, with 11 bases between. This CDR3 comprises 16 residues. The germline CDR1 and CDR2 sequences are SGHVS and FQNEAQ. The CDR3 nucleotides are TGTGCCAGCAGCTTAGGACAGGCGACTACTAATGAAAAACTGTTTTTT. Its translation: CASSLGQATTNEKLFF. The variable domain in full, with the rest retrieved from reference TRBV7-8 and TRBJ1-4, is GAGVSQSPRYKVAKRGQDVALRCDPISGHVSLFWYQQALGQGPEFLTYFQNEAQLDKSGLPSDRFFAERPEGSVSTLKIQRTQQEDSAVYLCASSLGQATTNEKLFFGSGTQLSVL.

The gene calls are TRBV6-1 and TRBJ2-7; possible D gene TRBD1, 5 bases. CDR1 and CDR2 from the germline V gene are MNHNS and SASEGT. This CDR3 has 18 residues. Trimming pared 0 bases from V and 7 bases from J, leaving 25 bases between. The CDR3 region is CASSEAGAGVSRFLEQYF. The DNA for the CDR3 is TGTGCCAGCAGTGAAGCAGGGGCCGGAGTTTCTCGTTTCTTAGAGCAGTACTTC.

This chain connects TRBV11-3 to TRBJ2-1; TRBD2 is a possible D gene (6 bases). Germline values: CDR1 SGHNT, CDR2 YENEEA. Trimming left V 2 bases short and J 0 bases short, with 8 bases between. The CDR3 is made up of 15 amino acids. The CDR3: CASSLFGSSYNEQFF. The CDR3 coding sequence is TGTGCCAGCAGCTTATTCGGGAGCTCCTACAATGAGCAGTTCTTC.

CDR3 sequence reads: CASSPPGTTGPGNTIYF. In nucleotides, the CDR3 is TGTGCCAGCTCACCACCAGGAACGACAGGGCCTGGAAACACCATATATTTT. V usage is TRBV18 and J usage is TRBJ1-3, with TRBD1 identical over 7 bases. Germline-derived CDR1 and CDR2 are KGHSH and LQKENI. This CDR3 is 17 amino acids long. The V and J ends lost 0 bases and 2 bases, in that order; junction bases with no gene match: 7.

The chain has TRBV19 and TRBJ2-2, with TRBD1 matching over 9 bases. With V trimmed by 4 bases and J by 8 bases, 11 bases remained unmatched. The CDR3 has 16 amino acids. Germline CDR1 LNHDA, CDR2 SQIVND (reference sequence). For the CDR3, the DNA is TGTGCCAGTAGTAGTCTAGGACAGGGGAAGATAGGGGAGCTGTTTTTT. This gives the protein CASSSLGQGKIGELFF.